A single sample gave rise to the 6 T cell receptor beta chains below, sequenced in a study of CD8+CD57+ T cells in acquired aplastic anemia. Profiling of TCR beta VDJ combinations and CDR3 sequences used genomic DNA as template. TCRdb redid the calling of the reads with MiXCR, one entry per CDR3 protein. The sample has about 180,000 distinct CDR3 sequences, 40% to 55% seen once. The sequenced sample was sorted CD4+, CD8+, or CD8+CD57+ T cells (not recorded which) from PBMCs. The source is a human donor in good health.

This clonotype was counted at least ten times. This chain connects TRBV7-9 to TRBJ1-4; 7 bases map to TRBD1. Germline V gives CDR1 SEHNR, CDR2 FQNEAQ (reference sequence). V lost 4 bases to trimming and J lost 3 bases; unmatched junction nucleotides: 5. This CDR3 contains 15 residues. Written as DNA, the CDR3 is TGTGCCAGCAGCTCCGGGACAGCCGCTAATGAAAAACTGTTTTTT. Its translation is CASSSGTAANEKLFF.

The V and J genes are TRBV10-3 and TRBJ1-1, with unresolved D. CDR3 size: 13 residues. V lost 10 bases, J lost 7 bases, and 19 bases lay in between. The germline V gene has CDR1 ENHRY and CDR2 SYGVKD. The CDR3 bases are TGTGCCACGAGGAGTGTCAAAAACTATGAAGCTTTCTTT. Its translation: CATRSVKNYEAFF.

This chain links TRBV18 with TRBJ2-2; D is unclear. From germline, CDR1 is KGHSH and CDR2 LQKENI. V gave up 7 bases and J gave up 6 bases, with 9 bases separating them. The CDR3 is made up of 12 amino acids. The CDR3 here is CASLEGSGELFF. CDR3 bases: TGTGCCAGCTTAGAAGGTTCCGGGGAGCTGTTTTTT.

The sample holds a few counts of this clonotype. V is TRBV9 and J is TRBJ2-4; 11 positions agree with TRBD2. J gave up 1 base and V 4 bases, and 4 bases lay outside the gene matches. The CDR3 is made up of 16 amino acids. Germline assignment: CDR1 SGDLS and CDR2 YYNGEE. The CDR3 DNA follows: TGTGCCAGCAGCCCAGGACTAGCGGGTGCCAAAAACATTCAGTACTTC. It specifies CASSPGLAGAKNIQYF. Full variable domain (missing parts from reference TRBV9 and TRBJ2-4): DSGVTQTPKHLITATGQRVTLRCSPRSGDLSVYWYQQSLDQGLQFLIQYYNGEERAKGNILERFSAQQFPDLHSELNLSSLELGDSALYFCASSPGLAGAKNIQYFGAGTRLSVL.

At least ten counts were recorded for this clonotype. The chain recombines TRBV5-1 with TRBJ2-1; no clear D gene. Trimming removed 0 bases at V and 8 bases at J, with 9 bases between. CDR1 and CDR2 (germline): SGHRS, YFSETQ. CDR3 length: 13 amino acids. The CDR3 DNA sequence: TGCGCCAGCAGCTTGGATCGCTCGGATGAGCAGTTCTTC. Its protein is CASSLDRSDEQFF.

The rearrangement links TRBV7-2 to TRBJ1-4; unclear D gene. Germline CDR1 SGHTA, CDR2 FQGNSA. Trimming stripped 1 base from V and 8 bases from J, with 8 bases between. The CDR3 runs 13 residues. DNA for the CDR3: TGTGCCAGCAGCTTAGAAACGGGAGAAAAACTGTTTTTT. It is translated as CASSLETGEKLFF.